This T cell receptor beta chain was sequenced during a study of cytomegalovirus exposure and HLA in healthy donors. As concerns this clone: Antigen: not known.

A multiplex PCR was run with 60 Vbeta primers and 13 Jbeta primers. Sequencing was performed with immunoSEQ multiplex PCR; in TCRdb, only in-frame clones are kept and a portion is missing. This table has about 160,000 clones, 81% appearing once. Points from the study as a whole: Reports state that TCR beta sequences accurately predicted most subjects' HLA-A and HLA-B alleles. Rare TCR sequences predominated, though certain public TCRs were found in many donors.

Germline V gene data show CDR1 as SGHAT and CDR2 as FQNNGV. The CDR3 covers 12 residues. V gave up 5 bases and J gave up 8 bases, with 11 bases separating them. This TCR derives from a woman in her forties or fifties in good health and CMV-seronegative. Sequencing was performed on PBMCs. The chain combines TRBV11-2 with TRBJ2-3; TRBD1 is a possible D gene (5 bases). CDR3 protein: CASSHLQATQYF. CDR3 DNA: TGTGCCAGCAGCCATTTACAGGCTACGCAGTATTTT.